The text below deals with one T cell receptor (beta chain). This specimen belongs to a study of human T cells and chemical hapten exposure. This CDR3 region has 17 residues. Germline CDR1 is LGHDT and CDR2 is YNNKEL (reference sequence). The V end lost 5 bases, the J end lost 3 bases, and 21 bases lay between the germline ends. The library put unique molecular identifiers onto individual cDNA molecules. One entry per CDR3 protein, called by TCRdb with MiXCR from the reads. This sample has fewer than 5,000 distinct CDR3 sequences; almost 50% occur once, and the top ten carry around 3.2%. Treatment indicated: therapeutic diphenylcyclopropenone sensitization with weekly scalp DPC.

Sequences were derived from whole blood, sampled before DPC sensitization or 2, 6, or about 24 weeks after (not recorded which). This TCR was sampled from an adult with alopecia areata. Some clones in this sample may be carry-over from other donors' samples. This table probably holds off-target reads from a library built for another chain. V gene TRBV3-1 combines with J gene TRBJ2-3; D is tentatively TRBD1 or TRBD2 (5 bases each). CDR3 sequence: CASSKGPGTAPTDTQYF. The CDR3 bases are TGTGCCAGCAGCAAAGGCCCCGGGACCGCGCCGACAGATACGCAGTATTTT.